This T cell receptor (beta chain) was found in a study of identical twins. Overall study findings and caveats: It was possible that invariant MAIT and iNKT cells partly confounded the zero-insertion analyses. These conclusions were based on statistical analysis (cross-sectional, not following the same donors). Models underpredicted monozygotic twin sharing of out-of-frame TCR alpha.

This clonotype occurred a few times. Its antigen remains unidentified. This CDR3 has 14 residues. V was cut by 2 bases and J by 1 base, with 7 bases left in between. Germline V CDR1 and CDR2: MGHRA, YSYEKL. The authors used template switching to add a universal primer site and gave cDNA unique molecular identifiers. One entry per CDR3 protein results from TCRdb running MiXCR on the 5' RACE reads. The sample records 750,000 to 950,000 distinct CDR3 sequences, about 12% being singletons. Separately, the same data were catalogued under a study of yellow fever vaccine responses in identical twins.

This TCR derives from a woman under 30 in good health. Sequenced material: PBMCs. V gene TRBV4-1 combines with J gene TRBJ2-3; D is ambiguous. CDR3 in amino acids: CASSQQQGTDTQYF. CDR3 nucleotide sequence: TGCGCCAGCAGCCAACAACAAGGCACAGATACGCAGTATTTT.